Presented here are 6 T cell receptor beta chains from one specimen sequenced in a study of blood T cells in healthy people across ages. Combining a sample-barcoded 5' primer with a J-beta primer mix, a second PCR ran for roughly 6 to 11 cycles. Using its own MiXCR run on the 5' RACE reads, TCRdb lists one record per CDR3 protein. The sample includes 1.5 million to 2 million distinct CDR3 sequences, 49% of them seen just once. Sequences were obtained from blood. The receptors shown here come from a woman aged 40 to 50 in good health.

This clonotype was detected only a few times. The J gene is TRBJ2-1, the V gene TRBV20-1, with 7 bases lining up with TRBD1. Germline trimming cut 6 bases from V and 2 bases from J; bases unmatched to any gene: 7. The CDR3 has 14 residues. CDR1 is DFQATT and CDR2 is SNEGSKA in the germline V gene (reference sequence). The CDR3 loop is CSAPRQGTYNEQFF. CDR3 DNA sequence: TGCAGTGCCCCCCGACAGGGAACCTACAATGAGCAGTTCTTC.

This clonotype was found a few times. The chain couples TRBV6-1 to TRBJ2-7; no reliable D call. The germline V and J ends were trimmed by 4 bases and 3 bases, with 10 bases remaining between them. The CDR3 totals 13 residues. Germline V gene lookup returns CDR1 MNHNS and CDR2 SASEGT. The DNA of the CDR3 is TGTGCCAGCAGTGGAGCTTTTAGCTACGAGCAGTACTTC. This codes for CASSGAFSYEQYF.

The chain has TRBV5-1 and TRBJ2-1; 9 bases are shared with TRBD1. V dropped 4 bases and J dropped 10; count of bases not matched to a gene: 12. The CDR3 is made up of 15 amino acids. Germline-derived CDR1 and CDR2 are SGHRS and YFSETQ. DNA for the CDR3: TGCGCCAGCAGCCCCACCGGGACAGGGCGACTCGAGCAGTTCTTC. Its translation is CASSPTGTGRLEQFF.

A few counts support this clonotype. The CDR3 region has the DNA TGCGCCAGCAGCCAAGAGCAGGGATTGAACACTGAAGCTTTCTTT. Encoded protein: CASSQEQGLNTEAFF. The rearrangement joins TRBV4-1 to TRBJ1-1; tentatively, D is TRBD1 (5 bases). Deletions cut 0 bases from V and 0 bases from J, with 8 bases between. The CDR3 length is 15 residues. The germline V gene has CDR1 MGHRA and CDR2 YSYEKL.

The J gene is TRBJ2-3, the V gene TRBV6-1, with no clear D. The CDR3 has 12 residues. From germline, CDR1 is MNHNS and CDR2 SASEGT. Trimming removed 4 bases at V and 12 bases at J, with 14 bases between. The CDR3 nucleotides are TGTGCCAGCAGTGCAAACCGACGAGAACAGTATTTT. Translation: CASSANRREQYF.

The rearrangement uses TRBV2 and TRBJ1-5, with no clear D. Deletions cut 1 base from V and 7 bases from J, with 14 bases between. This CDR3 has 15 residues. Germline CDR1 and CDR2: SNHLY and FYNNEI. CDR3 nucleotides: TGTGCCAGCAGTGAAGTTTCAGGTTTAGGACAGCCCCAGCATTTT. Residues: CASSEVSGLGQPQHF. Based on the CDR3 plus reference TRBV2 and TRBJ1-5, the full variable domain is EPEVTQTPSHQVTQMGQEVILRCVPISNHLYFYWYRQILGQKVEFLVSFYNNEISEKSEIFDDQFSVERPDGSNFTLKIRSTKLEDSAMYFCASSEVSGLGQPQHFGDGTRLSIL.